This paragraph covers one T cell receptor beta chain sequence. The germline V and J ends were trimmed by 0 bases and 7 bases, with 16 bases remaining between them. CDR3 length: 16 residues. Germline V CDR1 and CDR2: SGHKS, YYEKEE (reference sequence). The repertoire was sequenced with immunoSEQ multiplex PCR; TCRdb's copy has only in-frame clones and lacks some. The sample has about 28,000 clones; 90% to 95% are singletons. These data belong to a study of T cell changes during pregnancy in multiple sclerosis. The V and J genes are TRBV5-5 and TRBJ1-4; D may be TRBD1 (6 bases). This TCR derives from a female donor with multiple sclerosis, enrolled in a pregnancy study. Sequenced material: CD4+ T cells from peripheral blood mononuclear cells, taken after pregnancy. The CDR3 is CASSLAGGGRSEKLFF. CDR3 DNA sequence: TGTGCCAGCAGCTTGGCCGGGGGGGGCCGTAGTGAAAAACTGTTTTTT. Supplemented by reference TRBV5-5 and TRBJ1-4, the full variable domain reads DAGVTQSPTHLIKTRGQQVTLRCSPISGHKSVSWYQQVLGQGPQFIFQYYEKEERGRGNFPDRFSARQFPNYSSELNVNALLLGDSALYLCASSLAGGGRSEKLFFGSGTQLSVL.